These 2 T cell receptor beta chains were sequenced from one sample in a study of T cells expressing NK-cell markers. TCRdb reanalyzed the 5' RACE reads and collapses them to one entry per CDR3 protein, without DNA. The data include about 260,000 distinct CDR3 sequences; the top ten clones carry around 4%. Sequences were obtained from blood T cells: a sorted CD56 or NKG2C T cell subset, CD4+ or CD8+ T cells, or bulk PBMC T cells (not recorded which). The receptors were gathered from a woman aged 18 to 75 in good health.

The chain couples TRBV20-1 to TRBJ2-4; TCRdb returns TRBD2, unconfirmable since there is no DNA. The CDR3 loop spans 17 amino acids. In germline, CDR1 is DFQATT, CDR2 SNEGSKA (reference sequence). This CDR3 reads CSARVPSGSSAKNIQYF.

The chain carries TRBV4-2 and TRBJ2-5; TCRdb names TRBD2, which stays unverified in the absence of DNA. The CDR3 totals 18 residues. The germline CDR1 and CDR2 sequences are LGHNA and YNFKEQ. CDR3 residues: CASSQEGPASGREETQYF.